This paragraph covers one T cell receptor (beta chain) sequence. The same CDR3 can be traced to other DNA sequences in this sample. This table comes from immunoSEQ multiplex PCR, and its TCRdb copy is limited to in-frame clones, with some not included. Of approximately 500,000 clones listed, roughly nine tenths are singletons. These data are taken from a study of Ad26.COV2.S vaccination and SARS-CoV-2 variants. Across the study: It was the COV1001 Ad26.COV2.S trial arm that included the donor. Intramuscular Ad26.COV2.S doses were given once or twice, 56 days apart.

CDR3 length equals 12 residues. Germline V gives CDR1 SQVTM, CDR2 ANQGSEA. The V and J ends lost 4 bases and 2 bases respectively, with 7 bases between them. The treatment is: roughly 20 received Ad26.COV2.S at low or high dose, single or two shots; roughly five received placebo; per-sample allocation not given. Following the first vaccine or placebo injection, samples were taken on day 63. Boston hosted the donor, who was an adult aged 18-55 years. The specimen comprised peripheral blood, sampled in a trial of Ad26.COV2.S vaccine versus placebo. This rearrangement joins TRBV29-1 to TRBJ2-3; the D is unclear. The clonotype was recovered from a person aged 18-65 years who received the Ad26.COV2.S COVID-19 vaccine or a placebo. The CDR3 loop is CSVVGDTDTQYF. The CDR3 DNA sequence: TGCAGCGTTGTTGGGGACACAGATACGCAGTATTTT.